These T cell receptor beta chains were read from a single sample in a study of cytomegalovirus exposure and HLA in healthy donors. Profiling relied on immunoSEQ multiplex PCR, and the TCRdb table lists in-frame clones only, not all of them. The sample holds 95,000 to 150,000 clones; over 65% are singletons and the top ten take roughly 2%. The sample taken for sequencing was PBMCs. These receptors were collected from a man between 50 and 59 years old in good health and CMV-seronegative. CDR3s include the opening cysteine and the closing phenylalanine or tryptophan. Each record gives: J gene, clone size, D gene, V gene, CDR3 protein, CDR3 DNA. The D gene is left open where the match is weak. The size of a clone is reported for some rows only, either as once, few or many, or as a class for expanded clones.

J gene: TRBJ2-2
clone size: many
D gene: NA
V gene: TRBV6-4
CDR3 protein: CASSDGGDTGELFF
CDR3 DNA: TGTGCCAGCAGTGATGGGGGCGACACCGGGGAGCTGTTTTTT

J gene: TRBJ1-1
clone size: once
D gene: TRBD1
V gene: TRBV5-5
CDR3 protein: CASSPGWTGGDTEAFF
CDR3 DNA: TGTGCCAGCAGCCCAGGTTGGACAGGGGGGGACACTGAAGCTTTCTTT

J gene: TRBJ1-2
clone size: NA
D gene: NA
V gene: TRBV5-6
CDR3 protein: CASSLVGALYGYTF
CDR3 DNA: TGTGCCAGCAGCCTGGTGGGGGCTCTCTATGGCTACACCTTC

J gene: TRBJ1-6
clone size: NA
D gene: NA
V gene: TRBV6-1
CDR3 protein: CASSEAPGGQDSPLHF
CDR3 DNA: TGTGCCAGCAGTGAAGCGCCCGGGGGGCAGGATTCACCCCTCCACTTT

J gene: TRBJ1-5
clone size: NA
D gene: NA
V gene: TRBV2
CDR3 protein: CASSEEQGWNQPQHF
CDR3 DNA: TGTGCCAGCAGTGAGGAGCAGGGGTGGAATCAGCCCCAGCATTTT

J gene: TRBJ2-1
clone size: NA
D gene: TRBD2
V gene: TRBV28
CDR3 protein: CASSLAGGSQNEQFF
CDR3 DNA: TGTGCCAGCAGTTTAGCGGGGGGGAGTCAAAATGAGCAGTTCTTC

J gene: TRBJ2-2
clone size: NA
D gene: TRBD2
V gene: TRBV19
CDR3 protein: CASSLGLAGAYTGELFF
CDR3 DNA: TGTGCCAGTAGTCTGGGACTAGCGGGGGCCTACACCGGGGAGCTGTTTTTT

J gene: TRBJ1-2
clone size: NA
D gene: NA
V gene: TRBV6-6
CDR3 protein: CASSTRDTYGYTF
CDR3 DNA: TGTGCCAGCAGCACCCGGGACACTTATGGCTACACCTTC

J gene: TRBJ1-4
clone size: NA
D gene: NA
V gene: TRBV5-1
CDR3 protein: CASSLSGTNEKLFF
CDR3 DNA: TGCGCCAGCAGCTTGTCGGGTACTAATGAAAAACTGTTTTTT

J gene: TRBJ1-2
clone size: NA
D gene: NA
V gene: TRBV25-1
CDR3 protein: CASGGGGFRGYTF
CDR3 DNA: TGTGCCAGTGGGGGCGGGGGGTTCCGTGGCTACACCTTC

J gene: TRBJ1-6
clone size: NA
D gene: NA
V gene: TRBV10-3
CDR3 protein: CAISDSDSPLHF
CDR3 DNA: TGTGCCATCAGTGACTCGGATTCACCCCTCCACTTT

J gene: TRBJ1-4
clone size: NA
D gene: NA
V gene: TRBV5-6
CDR3 protein: CASSREGRANEKLFF
CDR3 DNA: TGTGCCAGCAGCCGGGAAGGGAGAGCTAATGAAAAACTGTTTTTT

J gene: TRBJ2-7
clone size: few
D gene: NA
V gene: TRBV4-3
CDR3 protein: CASSQAISYEQYF
CDR3 DNA: TGCGCCAGCAGCCAAGCAATCTCCTACGAGCAGTACTTC

J gene: TRBJ1-1
clone size: NA
D gene: NA
V gene: TRBV18
CDR3 protein: CASSPSSDSDTEAFF
CDR3 DNA: TGTGCCAGCTCACCCTCGTCGGACAGCGATACTGAAGCTTTCTTT

J gene: TRBJ2-6
clone size: NA
D gene: NA
V gene: TRBV7-9
CDR3 protein: CASSFVRGSAGANVLTF
CDR3 DNA: TGTGCCAGCAGCTTTGTCAGGGGATCCGCCGGGGCCAACGTCCTGACTTTC

J gene: TRBJ2-3
clone size: once
D gene: TRBD2
V gene: TRBV7-8
CDR3 protein: CASTIGAGGRVDTQYF
CDR3 DNA: TGTGCCAGCACAATTGGCGCGGGGGGCCGGGTGGATACGCAGTATTTT

J gene: TRBJ2-3
clone size: NA
D gene: NA
V gene: TRBV6-6
CDR3 protein: CASSYSSVTDTQYF
CDR3 DNA: TGTGCCAGCAGTTACTCGAGTGTCACAGATACGCAGTATTTT

J gene: TRBJ2-1
clone size: NA
D gene: NA
V gene: TRBV7-9
CDR3 protein: CASSLVGGNEQFF
CDR3 DNA: TGTGCCAGCAGCTTAGTCGGGGGCAATGAGCAGTTCTTC

J gene: TRBJ1-1
clone size: NA
D gene: NA
V gene: TRBV2
CDR3 protein: CASSLNQDTEAFF
CDR3 DNA: TGTGCCAGCAGTCTGAACCAGGACACTGAAGCTTTCTTT

J gene: TRBJ1-6
clone size: NA
D gene: NA
V gene: TRBV6-5
CDR3 protein: CASQGYNSPLHF
CDR3 DNA: TGTGCCAGTCAGGGATATAATTCACCCCTCCACTTT

J gene: TRBJ2-5
clone size: NA
D gene: NA
V gene: TRBV5-1
CDR3 protein: CASSTETNQETQYF
CDR3 DNA: TGCGCCAGCAGCACCGAGACAAACCAAGAGACCCAGTACTTC

J gene: TRBJ2-6
clone size: NA
D gene: NA
V gene: TRBV30
CDR3 protein: CAWSRGGSGANVLTF
CDR3 DNA: TGTGCCTGGAGTAGGGGGGGCTCTGGGGCCAACGTCCTGACTTTC

J gene: TRBJ2-2
clone size: NA
D gene: TRBD1
V gene: TRBV5-1
CDR3 protein: CASMGQANTGELFF
CDR3 DNA: TGCGCCAGCATGGGACAGGCGAACACCGGGGAGCTGTTTTTT

J gene: TRBJ2-3
clone size: NA
D gene: NA
V gene: TRBV10-3
CDR3 protein: CAISAETDTQYF
CDR3 DNA: TGTGCCATCAGTGCCGAGACAGATACGCAGTATTTT

J gene: TRBJ2-1
clone size: NA
D gene: NA
V gene: TRBV10-3
CDR3 protein: CAISEHGGPSYNEQFF
CDR3 DNA: TGTGCCATCAGTGAGCACGGGGGGCCCTCCTACAATGAGCAGTTCTTC

J gene: TRBJ1-4
clone size: few
D gene: NA
V gene: TRBV6-1
CDR3 protein: CASTTTNEKLFF
CDR3 DNA: TGTGCCAGCACCACAACTAATGAAAAACTGTTTTTT

J gene: TRBJ2-7
clone size: NA
D gene: TRBD2
V gene: TRBV6-5
CDR3 protein: CASSYSRGTYEQYF
CDR3 DNA: TGTGCCAGCAGTTACTCGCGGGGGACCTACGAGCAGTACTTC

J gene: TRBJ2-2
clone size: NA
D gene: TRBD1
V gene: TRBV18
CDR3 protein: CASSSDRVNTGELFF
CDR3 DNA: TGTGCCAGCTCGTCCGACAGGGTGAACACCGGGGAGCTGTTTTTT

J gene: TRBJ1-3
clone size: few
D gene: NA
V gene: TRBV19
CDR3 protein: CASTGTGGMIVYF
CDR3 DNA: TGTGCCAGTACTGGCACAGGCGGCATGATAGTATATTTT

J gene: TRBJ2-2
clone size: NA
D gene: NA
V gene: TRBV7-3
CDR3 protein: CASSLGRGDTGELFF
CDR3 DNA: TGTGCCAGCAGCTTAGGCAGGGGGGACACCGGGGAGCTGTTTTTT

J gene: TRBJ2-3
clone size: NA
D gene: TRBD2
V gene: TRBV19
CDR3 protein: CASNTPGGADTQYF
CDR3 DNA: TGTGCCAGTAATACTCCCGGGGGGGCAGATACGCAGTATTTT